Sequencing of this T cell receptor (beta chain) was carried out in a study of blood T cell repertoires in COVID-19. Study-wide context: Spain, Italy and the United States supplied samples that represented acute and convalescent COVID-19.

Authors' data handling: Cell counts per sample came from amplifying reference gene primers. Here immunoSEQ multiplex PCR was the method, and the copy in TCRdb shows in-frame clones only, minus some. From that table come the V and J calls and clone size; the DNA was used to work out D and trimming. Of a few hundred thousand clones listed, over 80% are singletons. Trimming stripped 0 bases from V and 9 bases from J, with 12 bases between. This CDR3 region has 14 residues. Germline V gene data show CDR1 as MGHRA and CDR2 as YSYEKL. Adults between roughly 18 and 90 years of age took part from 20 to 25 US areas.

The TCR was taken from a woman aged 40 to 49 who had recovered from COVID-19. The gene calls are TRBV4-1 and TRBJ2-1; no clear D gene. Sequencing input: PBMCs or T cells enriched from blood (not recorded which). The CDR3 here is CASSQDQRLGEQFF. The CDR3 DNA is TGCGCCAGCAGCCAAGATCAGCGCCTTGGTGAGCAGTTCTTC.